This is a list of T cell receptor beta chains from one sample in a study of blood T cell repertoires in COVID-19. Libraries were prepared by immunoSEQ multiplex PCR; TCRdb keeps only in-frame clonotypes and omits some of them. Among roughly 300,000 clones listed, approximately 81% were seen once. The sequencing sample was made of peripheral blood. The receptors come from a woman aged 60-75 years with active or convalescent COVID-19. Each CDR3 is given with its conserved first and last residue. Each record gives: D gene, V gene, J gene, clone size, CDR3 DNA, CDR3 protein. D genes are given only for firm matches. Only some rows state a clone size, as once, few, many or a class for expanded clones.

D gene: TRBD1; V gene: TRBV27; J gene: TRBJ1-2; clone size: NA; CDR3 DNA: TGTGCCAGCAGTCAATCGACAGGGACCTATGGCTACACCTTC; CDR3 protein: CASSQSTGTYGYTF
D gene: TRBD2; V gene: TRBV6-5; J gene: TRBJ2-7; clone size: NA; CDR3 DNA: TGTGCCAGCAGTTACTCTTTAGCGGGGGAGTCCTACGAGCAGTACTTC; CDR3 protein: CASSYSLAGESYEQYF
D gene: NA; V gene: TRBV7-2; J gene: TRBJ1-6; clone size: NA; CDR3 DNA: TGTGCCAGCAGACCGAGCTCCTATAATTCACCCCTCCACTTT; CDR3 protein: CASRPSSYNSPLHF
D gene: NA; V gene: TRBV19; J gene: TRBJ1-1; clone size: NA; CDR3 DNA: TGTGCCAGTAGTATAAACAGCTATTTATACACTGAAGCTTTCTTT; CDR3 protein: CASSINSYLYTEAFF
D gene: NA; V gene: TRBV7-9; J gene: TRBJ1-2; clone size: NA; CDR3 DNA: TGTGCCAGCAGCCTGCGCTATGGCTACACCTTC; CDR3 protein: CASSLRYGYTF
D gene: TRBD1; V gene: TRBV19; J gene: TRBJ1-3; clone size: NA; CDR3 DNA: TGTGCCAGTAGTGGATTACTGGGACAGGGGAAGGGTGGAAACACCATATATTTT; CDR3 protein: CASSGLLGQGKGGNTIYF
D gene: TRBD1; V gene: TRBV7-9; J gene: TRBJ2-2; clone size: NA; CDR3 DNA: TGTGCCAGCAGCTTAGAGGGGGCTGAGAACACCGGGGAGCTGTTTTTT; CDR3 protein: CASSLEGAENTGELFF
D gene: TRBD1; V gene: TRBV9; J gene: TRBJ1-1; clone size: NA; CDR3 DNA: TGTGCCAGCAGCGTATCAGGAGGGGACAGGGTAGCTTTCTTT; CDR3 protein: CASSVSGGDRVAFF
D gene: TRBD1; V gene: TRBV28; J gene: TRBJ2-7; clone size: NA; CDR3 DNA: TGTGCCAGCAGTTTTACCTGGACAGGGAGCTCCTACGAGCAGTACTTC; CDR3 protein: CASSFTWTGSSYEQYF
D gene: TRBD2; V gene: TRBV7-3; J gene: TRBJ2-1; clone size: NA; CDR3 DNA: TGTGCCAGCAGCTTAACGGCGGGAGCCCGGGGGAGTGAGCAGTTCTTC; CDR3 protein: CASSLTAGARGSEQFF
D gene: NA; V gene: TRBV5-4; J gene: TRBJ1-6; clone size: NA; CDR3 DNA: TGTGCCAGCAGCTTGCAGGGGCACGATAATTCACCCCTCCACTTT; CDR3 protein: CASSLQGHDNSPLHF
D gene: NA; V gene: TRBV7-3; J gene: TRBJ1-1; clone size: NA; CDR3 DNA: TGTGCCAGCAGCTCATCAATGAACACTGAAGCTTTCTTT; CDR3 protein: CASSSSMNTEAFF
D gene: NA; V gene: TRBV3-1/TRBV3-2; J gene: TRBJ2-2; clone size: NA; CDR3 DNA: TGTGCCAGCAGCCGTGGGGGCAAGGTAATCGGGCCCGGGGAGCTGTTTTTT; CDR3 protein: CASSRGGKVIGPGELFF
D gene: NA; V gene: TRBV10-3; J gene: TRBJ2-7; clone size: NA; CDR3 DNA: TGTGCCATCAGTGTCACTTACGAGCAGTACTTC; CDR3 protein: CAISVTYEQYF
D gene: NA; V gene: TRBV4-1; J gene: TRBJ2-1; clone size: few; CDR3 DNA: TGCGCCAGCAGCCAAGGACTAGGCACTTACAATGAGCAGTTCTTC; CDR3 protein: CASSQGLGTYNEQFF
D gene: NA; V gene: TRBV27; J gene: TRBJ1-5; clone size: NA; CDR3 DNA: TGTGCCAGCAGGAGTACCGGGCCCAGGGGCCAGCCCCAGCATTTT; CDR3 protein: CASRSTGPRGQPQHF
D gene: NA; V gene: TRBV6-5; J gene: TRBJ1-6; clone size: NA; CDR3 DNA: TGTGCCAGCAGTCGCGGGAAAAACTATAATTCACCCCTCCACTTT; CDR3 protein: CASSRGKNYNSPLHF
D gene: NA; V gene: TRBV28; J gene: TRBJ1-4; clone size: NA; CDR3 DNA: TGTGCCAGCAGTCCGCCCCGGGATGAAAAACTGTTTTTT; CDR3 protein: CASSPPRDEKLFF
D gene: TRBD2; V gene: TRBV7-6; J gene: TRBJ2-2; clone size: NA; CDR3 DNA: TGTGCCAGCAGCACGCCGGGACTAGCGGGGGGGCCGGTCACCGGGGAGCTGTTTTTT; CDR3 protein: CASSTPGLAGGPVTGELFF
D gene: TRBD1; V gene: TRBV30; J gene: TRBJ1-2; clone size: NA; CDR3 DNA: TGTGCCTGGAGTGTCACAGGGGAACACTATGGCTACACCTTC; CDR3 protein: CAWSVTGEHYGYTF
D gene: NA; V gene: TRBV2; J gene: TRBJ1-4; clone size: few; CDR3 DNA: TGTGCCAGCAACGCAGGGTTAAGCGAAAAACTGTTTTTT; CDR3 protein: CASNAGLSEKLFF
D gene: NA; V gene: TRBV10-3; J gene: TRBJ1-5; clone size: NA; CDR3 DNA: TGTGCCATCAGTGATCCGACAGACGGTCAGCCCCAGCATTTT; CDR3 protein: CAISDPTDGQPQHF
D gene: TRBD2; V gene: TRBV7-8; J gene: TRBJ2-5; clone size: NA; CDR3 DNA: TGTGCCAGCAGCTTAATGGGGCTAGCGGGGGGACGTTCAGAGACCCAGTACTTC; CDR3 protein: CASSLMGLAGGRSETQYF
D gene: NA; V gene: TRBV30; J gene: TRBJ1-2; clone size: NA; CDR3 DNA: TGTGCCTGGAGTGTAGGGGGGGAGGGCTACACCTTC; CDR3 protein: CAWSVGGEGYTF
D gene: TRBD1; V gene: TRBV27; J gene: TRBJ1-6; clone size: NA; CDR3 DNA: TGTGCCAGTCGTGGGACAGGGAATTCACCCCTCCACTTT; CDR3 protein: CASRGTGNSPLHF
D gene: TRBD1; V gene: TRBV14; J gene: TRBJ1-2; clone size: few; CDR3 DNA: TGTGCCAGCAGCCCACAGGGGCTCCGCGGCTATGGCTACACCTTC; CDR3 protein: CASSPQGLRGYGYTF
D gene: TRBD2; V gene: TRBV15; J gene: TRBJ2-7; clone size: NA; CDR3 DNA: TGTGCCACCAGCCGCGGGGGAGGCGAGCAGTACTTC; CDR3 protein: CATSRGGGEQYF
D gene: TRBD2; V gene: TRBV19; J gene: TRBJ2-2; clone size: NA; CDR3 DNA: TGTGCCCTGGGGGGGACCGCGGGCACCGGGGAGCTGTTTTTT; CDR3 protein: CALGGTAGTGELFF
D gene: NA; V gene: TRBV12-3/TRBV12-4; J gene: TRBJ1-2; clone size: NA; CDR3 DNA: TGTGCCAGCAGGCAGGCAGTAGACGGCTACACCTTC; CDR3 protein: CASRQAVDGYTF
D gene: TRBD2; V gene: TRBV10-1; J gene: TRBJ2-5; clone size: NA; CDR3 DNA: TGCGCCAGCAGTGAGTCGCGGGGGGGGGTCTCCCAAGAGACCCAGTACTTC; CDR3 protein: CASSESRGGVSQETQYF
D gene: NA; V gene: TRBV12-3/TRBV12-4; J gene: TRBJ1-2; clone size: NA; CDR3 DNA: TGTGCCAGCAGCCCGGTCCCGAACTATGGCTACACCTTC; CDR3 protein: CASSPVPNYGYTF
D gene: TRBD2; V gene: TRBV4-3; J gene: TRBJ2-3; clone size: few; CDR3 DNA: TGCGCCAGCAGCCAAGGCCTGACTAGCGGGGGGGCTGATACGCAGTATTTT; CDR3 protein: CASSQGLTSGGADTQYF
D gene: TRBD1; V gene: TRBV18; J gene: TRBJ2-5; clone size: NA; CDR3 DNA: TGTGCCAGCTCACCAGCAGGGGGTACCGAGACCCAGTACTTC; CDR3 protein: CASSPAGGTETQYF
D gene: NA; V gene: TRBV7-2; J gene: TRBJ1-2; clone size: NA; CDR3 DNA: TGTGCCAGCAGCCCAGTAATCGGCTACACCTTC; CDR3 protein: CASSPVIGYTF
D gene: TRBD1; V gene: TRBV7-2; J gene: TRBJ2-7; clone size: NA; CDR3 DNA: TGTGCCAGCAGCCCCACTCAGGGGGCTTACGAGCAGTACTTC; CDR3 protein: CASSPTQGAYEQYF
D gene: TRBD1; V gene: TRBV7-9; J gene: TRBJ2-7; clone size: NA; CDR3 DNA: TGTGCCAGCATCCCCGGGACAGGGGTCGAGCAGTACTTC; CDR3 protein: CASIPGTGVEQYF
D gene: TRBD1; V gene: TRBV6-5; J gene: TRBJ1-2; clone size: NA; CDR3 DNA: TGTGCCAGCAGCCGACAGGGGGTTGACTATGGCTACACCTTC; CDR3 protein: CASSRQGVDYGYTF
D gene: NA; V gene: TRBV4-1; J gene: TRBJ1-2; clone size: NA; CDR3 DNA: TGCGCCAGCAGCCAAGATCGAGGGGGTACTGGCGGCTACACCTTC; CDR3 protein: CASSQDRGGTGGYTF
D gene: NA; V gene: TRBV5-6; J gene: TRBJ1-6; clone size: NA; CDR3 DNA: TGTGCCAGCAGCTTGTTTCAGGGGTGGGATTCACCCCTCCACTTT; CDR3 protein: CASSLFQGWDSPLHF
D gene: NA; V gene: TRBV10-3; J gene: TRBJ2-7; clone size: NA; CDR3 DNA: TGTGCCATCAGTGGTTCGGATCGAAGAGGCTACGAGCAGTACTTC; CDR3 protein: CAISGSDRRGYEQYF
D gene: NA; V gene: TRBV27; J gene: TRBJ1-1; clone size: NA; CDR3 DNA: TGTGCCAGCAGTTCCGATCCACAGGGACCTGAAGCTTTCTTT; CDR3 protein: CASSSDPQGPEAFF
D gene: TRBD1; V gene: TRBV3-1/TRBV3-2; J gene: TRBJ2-3; clone size: NA; CDR3 DNA: TGTGCCAGCAGCCAAGATACGACAGGGGTCGGCACAGATACGCAGTATTTT; CDR3 protein: CASSQDTTGVGTDTQYF
D gene: TRBD1; V gene: TRBV9; J gene: TRBJ2-3; clone size: NA; CDR3 DNA: TGTGCCAGCAGCGTTGGGACAGGGGACCTCACAGATACGCAGTATTTT; CDR3 protein: CASSVGTGDLTDTQYF
D gene: TRBD1; V gene: TRBV18; J gene: TRBJ1-2; clone size: few; CDR3 DNA: TGTGCCAGCTCACCGGACAGGGCTAGTGGCTACACCTTC; CDR3 protein: CASSPDRASGYTF
D gene: NA; V gene: TRBV19; J gene: TRBJ2-7; clone size: NA; CDR3 DNA: TGTGCCAGTAGTCCTGGTAGGAGGGTAGGCTACGAGCAGTACTTC; CDR3 protein: CASSPGRRVGYEQYF
D gene: TRBD1; V gene: TRBV6-5; J gene: TRBJ2-7; clone size: few; CDR3 DNA: TGTGCCAGCAGTTACTTTGGACAGGGGGCCACCGAGCAGTACTTC; CDR3 protein: CASSYFGQGATEQYF
D gene: TRBD1; V gene: TRBV4-3; J gene: TRBJ2-7; clone size: NA; CDR3 DNA: TGCGCCAGCAGCCAAGAACCTCCGGGACAGGGAGGCGAGCAGTACTTC; CDR3 protein: CASSQEPPGQGGEQYF
D gene: NA; V gene: TRBV7-9; J gene: TRBJ2-5; clone size: NA; CDR3 DNA: TGTGCCAGCAGCTTTTTGGTAGCGCAAGACCAAGAGACCCAGTACTTC; CDR3 protein: CASSFLVAQDQETQYF